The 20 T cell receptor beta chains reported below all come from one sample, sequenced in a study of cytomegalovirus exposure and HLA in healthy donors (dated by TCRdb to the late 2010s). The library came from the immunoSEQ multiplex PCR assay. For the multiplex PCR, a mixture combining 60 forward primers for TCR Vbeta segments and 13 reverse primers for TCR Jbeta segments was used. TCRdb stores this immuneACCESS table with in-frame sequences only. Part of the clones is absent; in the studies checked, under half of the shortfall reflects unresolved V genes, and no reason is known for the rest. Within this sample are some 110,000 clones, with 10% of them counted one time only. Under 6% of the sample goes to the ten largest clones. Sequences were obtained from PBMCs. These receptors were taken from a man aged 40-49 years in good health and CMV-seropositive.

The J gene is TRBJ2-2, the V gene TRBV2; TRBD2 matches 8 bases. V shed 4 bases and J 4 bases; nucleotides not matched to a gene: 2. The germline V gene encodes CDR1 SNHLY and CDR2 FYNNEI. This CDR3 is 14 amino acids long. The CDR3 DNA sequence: TGTGCCAGCAGTGCGAGCGGGAGCACCGGGGAGCTGTTTTTT. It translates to CASSASGSTGELFF.

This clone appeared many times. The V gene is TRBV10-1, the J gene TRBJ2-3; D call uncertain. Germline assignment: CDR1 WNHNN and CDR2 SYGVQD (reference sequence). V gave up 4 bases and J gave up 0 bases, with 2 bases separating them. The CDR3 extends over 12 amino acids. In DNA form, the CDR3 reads TGCGCCAGCAGTGTAAGCACAGATACGCAGTATTTT. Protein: CASSVSTDTQYF.

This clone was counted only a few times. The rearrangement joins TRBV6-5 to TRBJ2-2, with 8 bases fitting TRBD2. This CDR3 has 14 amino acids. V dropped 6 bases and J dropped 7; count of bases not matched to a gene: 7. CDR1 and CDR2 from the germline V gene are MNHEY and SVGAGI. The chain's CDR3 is CASSPGTRVGELFF. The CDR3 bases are TGTGCCAGCAGCCCCGGGACTAGAGTCGGGGAGCTGTTTTTT.

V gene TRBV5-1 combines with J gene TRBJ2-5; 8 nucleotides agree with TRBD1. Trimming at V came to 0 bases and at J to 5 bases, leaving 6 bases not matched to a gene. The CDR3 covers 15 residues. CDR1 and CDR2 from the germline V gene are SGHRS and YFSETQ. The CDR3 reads CASSLAQGARETQYF. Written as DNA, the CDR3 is TGCGCCAGCAGCTTGGCCCAGGGGGCGAGGGAGACCCAGTACTTC.

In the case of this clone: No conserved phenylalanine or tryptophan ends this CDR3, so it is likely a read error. The CDR3 loop reads CAISTGQNYGYTL. CDR3 bases: TGTGCCATCAGTACAGGACAGAATTATGGCTACACCCTC. This chain connects TRBV10-3 to TRBJ1-2; D possibly corresponds to TRBD1 (6 bases). This CDR3 comprises 13 residues. The V end lost 5 bases, the J end lost 5 bases, and 12 bases lay between the germline ends. Germline V gene sequence: CDR1 ENHRY, CDR2 SYGVKD.

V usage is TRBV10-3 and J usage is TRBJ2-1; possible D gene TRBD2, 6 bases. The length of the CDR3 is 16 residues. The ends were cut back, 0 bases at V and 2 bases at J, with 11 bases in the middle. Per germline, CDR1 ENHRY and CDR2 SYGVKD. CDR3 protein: CAISESAAGAYNEQFF. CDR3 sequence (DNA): TGTGCCATCAGTGAGTCGGCAGCGGGCGCCTACAATGAGCAGTTCTTC.

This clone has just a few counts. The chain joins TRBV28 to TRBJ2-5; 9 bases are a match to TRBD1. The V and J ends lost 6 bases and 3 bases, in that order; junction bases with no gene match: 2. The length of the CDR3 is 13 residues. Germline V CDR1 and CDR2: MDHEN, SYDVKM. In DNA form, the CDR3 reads TGTGCCAGCAGACAGGGGGCGGAAGAGACCCAGTACTTC. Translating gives CASRQGAEETQYF.

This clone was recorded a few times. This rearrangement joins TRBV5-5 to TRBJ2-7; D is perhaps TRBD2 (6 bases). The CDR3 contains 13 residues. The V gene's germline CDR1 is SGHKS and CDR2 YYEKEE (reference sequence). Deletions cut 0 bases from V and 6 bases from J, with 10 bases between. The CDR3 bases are TGTGCCAGCAGCTTGGCCGTCGGGGGCGAGCAGTACTTC. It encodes CASSLAVGGEQYF.

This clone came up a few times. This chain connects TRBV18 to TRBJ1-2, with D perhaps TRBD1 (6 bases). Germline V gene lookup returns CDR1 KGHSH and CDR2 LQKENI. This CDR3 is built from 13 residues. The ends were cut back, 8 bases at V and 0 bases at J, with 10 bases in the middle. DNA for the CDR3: TGTGCCAGCGCGGACAGACCTAACTATGGCTACACCTTC. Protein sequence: CASADRPNYGYTF. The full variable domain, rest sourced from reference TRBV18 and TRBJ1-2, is NAGVMQNPRHLVRRRGQEARLRCSPMKGHSHVYWYRQLPEEGLKFMVYLQKENIIDESGMPKERFSAEFPKEGPSILRIQQVVRGDSAAYFCASADRPNYGYTFGSGTRLTVV.

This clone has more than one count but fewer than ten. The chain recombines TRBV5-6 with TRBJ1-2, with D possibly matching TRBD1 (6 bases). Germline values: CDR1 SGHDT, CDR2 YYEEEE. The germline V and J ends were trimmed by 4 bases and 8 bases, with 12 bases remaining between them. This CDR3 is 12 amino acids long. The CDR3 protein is CASSTWGLGYTF. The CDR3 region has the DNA TGTGCCAGCAGCACATGGGGGCTCGGCTACACCTTC.

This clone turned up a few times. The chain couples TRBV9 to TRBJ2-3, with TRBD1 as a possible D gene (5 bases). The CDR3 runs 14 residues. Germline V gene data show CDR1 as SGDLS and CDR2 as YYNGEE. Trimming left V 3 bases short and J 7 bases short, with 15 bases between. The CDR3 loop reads CASSGLQGSNTQYF. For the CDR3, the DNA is TGTGCCAGCAGCGGCCTCCAGGGCTCCAATACGCAGTATTTT.

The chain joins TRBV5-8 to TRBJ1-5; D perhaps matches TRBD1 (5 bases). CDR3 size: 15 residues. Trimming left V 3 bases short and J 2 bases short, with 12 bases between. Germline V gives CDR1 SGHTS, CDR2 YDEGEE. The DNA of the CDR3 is TGTGCCAGCAGCTGGAATTTCAGGGGCAATCAGCCCCAGCATTTT. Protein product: CASSWNFRGNQPQHF.

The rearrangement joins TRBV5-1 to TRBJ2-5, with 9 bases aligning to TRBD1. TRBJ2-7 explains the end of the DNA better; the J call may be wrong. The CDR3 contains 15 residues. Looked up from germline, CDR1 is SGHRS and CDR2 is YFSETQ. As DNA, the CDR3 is TGCGCCAGCAGCGTGACAGGGGGGTCAGACTACGAGCAGTACTTC. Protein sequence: CASSVTGGSDYEQYF.

CDR3 in amino acids: CASSLGLAGGETQYF. The CDR3, as DNA: TGCGCCAGCAGCTTGGGACTAGCGGGTGGGGAGACCCAGTACTTC. The chain is built from TRBV5-1 and TRBJ2-5, with TRBD2 matching 10 bases. Germline V CDR1 and CDR2: SGHRS, YFSETQ. J gave up 5 bases and V 0 bases, and 4 bases lay outside the gene matches. The CDR3 loop spans 15 amino acids.

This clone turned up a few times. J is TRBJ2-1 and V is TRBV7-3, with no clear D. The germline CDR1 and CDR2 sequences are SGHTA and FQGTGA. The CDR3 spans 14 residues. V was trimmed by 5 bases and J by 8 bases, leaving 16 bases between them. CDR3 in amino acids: CASSRNVGRDEQFF. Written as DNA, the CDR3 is TGTGCCAGCAGCCGTAACGTAGGTCGGGATGAGCAGTTCTTC. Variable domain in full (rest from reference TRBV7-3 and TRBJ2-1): GAGVSQTPSNKVTEKGKYVELRCDPISGHTALYWYRQSLGQGPEFLIYFQGTGAADDSGLPNDRFFAVRPEGSVSTLKIQRTERGDSAVYLCASSRNVGRDEQFFGPGTRLTVL.

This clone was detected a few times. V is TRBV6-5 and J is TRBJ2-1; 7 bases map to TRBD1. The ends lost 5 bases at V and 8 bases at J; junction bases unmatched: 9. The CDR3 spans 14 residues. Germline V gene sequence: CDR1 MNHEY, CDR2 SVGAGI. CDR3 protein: CASSQGQVFDEQFF. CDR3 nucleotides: TGTGCCAGCAGTCAAGGACAGGTTTTCGATGAGCAGTTCTTC.

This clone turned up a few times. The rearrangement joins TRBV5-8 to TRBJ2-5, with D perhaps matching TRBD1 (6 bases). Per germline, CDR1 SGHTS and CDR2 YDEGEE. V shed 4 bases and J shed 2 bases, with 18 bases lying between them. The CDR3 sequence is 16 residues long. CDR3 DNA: TGTGCCAGCAGCCATCTACAGGGAGTTGGGCAAGAGACCCAGTACTTC. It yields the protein CASSHLQGVGQETQYF.

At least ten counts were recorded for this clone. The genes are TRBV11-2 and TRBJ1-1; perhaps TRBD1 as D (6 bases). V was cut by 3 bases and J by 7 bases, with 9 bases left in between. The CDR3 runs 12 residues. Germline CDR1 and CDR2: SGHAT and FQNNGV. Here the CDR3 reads CASSFRTVEAFF. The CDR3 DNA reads TGTGCCAGCAGCTTTAGGACAGTTGAAGCTTTCTTT.

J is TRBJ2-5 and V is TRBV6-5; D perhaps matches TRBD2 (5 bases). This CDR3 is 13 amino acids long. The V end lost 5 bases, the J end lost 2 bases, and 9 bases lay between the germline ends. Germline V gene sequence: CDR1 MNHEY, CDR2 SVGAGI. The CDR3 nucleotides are TGTGCCAGCAGTCCCCGAGGGCAAGAGACCCAGTACTTC. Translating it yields CASSPRGQETQYF.

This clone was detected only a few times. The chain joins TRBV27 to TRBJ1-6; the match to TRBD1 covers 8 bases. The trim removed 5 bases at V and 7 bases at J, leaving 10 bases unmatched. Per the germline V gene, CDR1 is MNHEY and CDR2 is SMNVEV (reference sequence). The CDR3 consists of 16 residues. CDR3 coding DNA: TGTGCCAGCAGTCGACAGGGGCCGCCCTTGAATTCACCCCTCCACTTT. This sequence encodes CASSRQGPPLNSPLHF.